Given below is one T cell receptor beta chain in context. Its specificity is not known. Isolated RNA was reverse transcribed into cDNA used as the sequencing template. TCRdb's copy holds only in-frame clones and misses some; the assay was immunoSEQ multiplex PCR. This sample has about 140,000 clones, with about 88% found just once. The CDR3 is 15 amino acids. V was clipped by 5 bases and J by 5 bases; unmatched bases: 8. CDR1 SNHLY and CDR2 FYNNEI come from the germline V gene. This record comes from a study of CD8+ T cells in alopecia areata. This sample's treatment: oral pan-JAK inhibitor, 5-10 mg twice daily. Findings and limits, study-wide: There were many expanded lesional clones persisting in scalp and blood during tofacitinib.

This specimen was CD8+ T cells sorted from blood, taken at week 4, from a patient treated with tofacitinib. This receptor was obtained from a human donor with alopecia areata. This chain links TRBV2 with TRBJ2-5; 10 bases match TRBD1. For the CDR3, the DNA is TGTGCCAGCAGTTCCCTGACAGGGGGCTATGAGACCCAGTACTTC. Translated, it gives CASSSLTGGYETQYF.